This is a list of T cell receptor beta chains from one sample in a study of T cell responses to AZD1222 COVID-19 vaccine. Some clones are missing from TCRdb's copy, which holds only in-frame ones; the method was immunoSEQ multiplex PCR. This repertoire shows approximately 210,000 clones, approximately 93% found once; its top ten account for under 4%. The sample consisted of peripheral blood, taken 28 days after the second AZD1222 dose. The receptors originated from an adult who received the AZD1222 COVID-19 vaccine. Both conserved end residues are part of each CDR3. D genes are given only for firm matches. For some rows the clone size is stated as once, few or many, or as a class when expanded; others skip it.

clone_size cdr3_length j_call v_call d_call cdr3_aa cdr3_nt
. 15 TRBJ1-1 TRBV6-6 . CASSYVDRWNTEAFF TGTGCCAGCAGTTACGTCGACAGGTGGAACACTGAAGCTTTCTTT
. 15 TRBJ1-1 TRBV24-1 . CATSERKGFIAGAFF TGTGCCACCAGTGAGAGGAAAGGGTTTATCGCAGGAGCTTTCTTT
. 15 TRBJ2-1 TRBV24-1 TRBD2 CATSDWRGRANEQFF TGTGCCACCAGTGATTGGCGCGGGAGGGCCAATGAGCAGTTCTTC
. 14 TRBJ2-1 TRBV4-1 . CASSQEGSGFEQFF TGCGCCAGCAGCCAAGAGGGCTCCGGGTTCGAGCAGTTCTTC
. 15 TRBJ2-5 TRBV6-2/TRBV6-3 TRBD1 CASSSRGRSQETQYF TGTGCCAGCAGTTCAAGGGGGCGCAGCCAAGAGACCCAGTACTTC
once 13 TRBJ2-7 TRBV7-2 . CASSPQTGLGQYF TGTGCCAGCAGCCCGCAGACCGGTCTTGGGCAGTACTTC
. 15 TRBJ2-4 TRBV2 . CASSAGVLAKNIQYF TGTGCCAGCAGTGCTGGGGTCCTAGCCAAAAACATTCAGTACTTC
few 15 TRBJ2-1 TRBV3-1/TRBV3-2 TRBD2 CASSLAGNPGNEQFF TGTGCCAGCAGTTTAGCGGGCAATCCCGGGAATGAGCAGTTCTTC
. 16 TRBJ2-7 TRBV7-9 . CASSFSGDENGYEQYF TGTGCCAGCAGCTTTTCAGGGGACGAGAACGGGTACGAGCAGTACTTC
. 15 TRBJ1-1 TRBV11-3 TRBD1 CASSPSGQGKTEAFF TGTGCCAGCAGCCCCTCAGGACAGGGAAAAACTGAAGCTTTCTTT
. 16 TRBJ2-7 TRBV6-5 TRBD1 CASSYSLPGQGYEQYF TGTGCCAGCAGTTACTCCTTGCCGGGACAGGGTTACGAGCAGTACTTC
. 14 TRBJ2-2 TRBV5-4 . CASSRDTLGGELFF TGTGCCAGCAGCCGGGACACTCTCGGCGGGGAGCTGTTTTTT
. 17 TRBJ2-3 TRBV18 . CASSQLRGAPSTDTQYF TGTGCCAGCTCACAGCTTCGAGGGGCCCCTAGCACAGATACGCAGTATTTT
. 16 TRBJ2-2 TRBV21-1 . CASSNPPGQNTGELFF TGTGCCAGCAGCAACCCCCCGGGACAGAACACCGGGGAGCTGTTTTTT
. 13 TRBJ2-2 TRBV18 . CASSPGAYGELFF TGTGCCAGCTCACCGGGGGCTTACGGGGAGCTGTTTTTT
once 19 TRBJ2-1 TRBV14 TRBD1 CASSQDLPLWDRDYNEQFF TGTGCCAGCAGCCAAGATCTGCCCCTTTGGGACAGGGACTACAATGAGCAGTTCTTC
. 17 TRBJ1-3 TRBV24-1 . CATSDLRDQGGGNTIYF TGTGCCACCAGTGATTTGCGTGACCAGGGAGGAGGAAACACCATATATTTT